Listed below are T cell receptor beta chains from one sample, sequenced in a study of HIV-infected children after antiretroviral therapy interruption. MiXCR, applied by TCRdb to the 3' RACE reads, yields one record per CDR3 protein. The profile shows about 83,000 distinct CDR3 sequences, about 6.9% of them singletons. This material consisted of CD45RA+ CD4+ T cells from PBMCs, pooled from several time points, taken from a donor given antiretroviral therapy, either interrupted or continuous. These receptors were taken from a pool of human donors with HIV. Both conserved end residues are part of each CDR3. D genes are given only for firm matches. Not every row has a clone size; where given, it reads once, few, many or a size class.

d_call	j_call	clone_size	v_call	cdr3_aa	cdr3_nt
TRBD1	TRBJ2-3	many	TRBV20-1	CSARDPRGQLTDTQYF	TGCAGTGCTAGAGATCCAAGGGGACAGCTCACAGATACGCAGTATTTT
TRBD1	TRBJ1-5	many	TRBV12-3/TRBV12-4	CASTSRGRRDQPQHF	TGTGCCAGCACAAGCAGGGGGCGCAGGGATCAGCCCCAGCATTTT
.	TRBJ1-5	many	TRBV23-1	CASSSPRQPQHF	TGCGCCAGCAGTTCCCCCCGGCAGCCCCAGCATTTT
.	TRBJ2-7	many	TRBV21-1	CASSTPDAYEQYF	TGTGCCAGCAGCACCCCCGACGCCTACGAGCAGTACTTC
TRBD2	TRBJ2-3	many	TRBV10-2	CASNLAGGAYTQYF	TGCGCCAGCAACTTAGCGGGGGGCGCTTATACGCAGTATTTT
.	TRBJ2-7	many	TRBV7-9	CASSQSVNEQYF	TGTGCCAGCAGCCAAAGCGTAAATGAGCAGTACTTC
TRBD1	TRBJ2-5	few	TRBV19	CASSSPNRGETQYF	TGTGCCAGTAGTTCCCCCAACAGGGGAGAGACCCAGTACTTC
TRBD2	TRBJ2-3	few	TRBV3-1	CASSHAWTSGGYTDTQYF	TGTGCCAGCAGCCATGCGTGGACTAGCGGGGGATACACAGATACGCAGTATTTT
.	TRBJ2-1	many	TRBV9	CASSGGGGEGNEQFF	TGTGCCAGCAGCGGAGGGGGGGGAGAGGGCAATGAGCAGTTCTTC
TRBD1	TRBJ1-2	many	TRBV4-1	CASSPVIGDRGGKWYGYTF	TGCGCCAGCAGCCCAGTAATCGGGGACAGGGGAGGGAAATGGTATGGCTACACCTTC
.	TRBJ2-5	many	TRBV20-1	CSAQPGVQETQYF	TGCAGTGCCCAGCCGGGGGTACAAGAGACCCAGTACTTC
TRBD1	TRBJ2-7	many	TRBV29-1	CSVVRDRGYEQYF	TGCAGCGTTGTGCGCGACAGGGGCTACGAGCAGTACTTC
TRBD2	TRBJ2-6	many	TRBV19	CASSTMLAGVGANVLTF	TGTGCCAGTAGTACGATGCTAGCGGGGGTTGGGGCCAACGTCCTGACTTTC
TRBD2	TRBJ2-1	.	TRBV19	CASSPSPQSGGSYNEQFF	TGTGCCAGTAGTCCAAGCCCCCAAAGCGGGGGATCCTACAATGAGCAGTTCTTC
.	TRBJ1-2	many	TRBV29-1	CSVEYLLGNYGYTF	TGCAGCGTTGAATATCTCTTGGGTAACTATGGCTACACCTTC
TRBD1	TRBJ2-7	.	TRBV27	CASSLGGQGHYEQYF	TGTGCCAGCAGTTTAGGGGGACAGGGGCACTACGAGCAGTACTTC
.	TRBJ2-7	few	TRBV5-1	CASSLLGSSYEQYF	TGCGCCAGCAGCTTGCTTGGCAGCTCCTACGAGCAGTACTTC
TRBD2	TRBJ2-7	many	TRBV12-3/TRBV12-4	CASTPTGTSGTGEQYF	TGTGCCAGCACCCCGACCGGGACTAGCGGGACAGGGGAGCAGTACTTC
TRBD1	TRBJ2-1	few	TRBV20-1	CSASGQGYNEQFF	TGCAGTGCTAGTGGACAGGGGTACAATGAGCAGTTCTTC
TRBD1	TRBJ1-6	once	TRBV6-2/TRBV6-3	CASNSDRGSYNSPLHF	TGTGCCAGCAACTCTGACAGGGGCTCCTATAATTCACCCCTCCACTTT
.	TRBJ2-7	.	TRBV7-2	CASRLLRTVEQYF	TGTGCCAGCAGATTACTCAGGACAGTCGAGCAGTACTTC
.	TRBJ1-2	few	TRBV5-5	CASSLKAGIRVGYTF	TGTGCCAGCAGCTTGAAGGCAGGGATAAGGGTTGGCTACACCTTC
TRBD1	TRBJ2-6	.	TRBV27	CASGDRGFNSGANVLTF	TGTGCCAGCGGTGACAGGGGTTTCAATTCTGGGGCCAACGTCCTGACTTTC
TRBD1	TRBJ1-1	.	TRBV6-5	CASSDAQGAGNTEVFF	TGTGCCAGCAGTGATGCACAGGGGGCTGGAAACACAGAAGTCTTCTTT
.	TRBJ2-7	many	TRBV6-1	CATSWVKDEQYF	TGTGCCACCTCTTGGGTTAAAGACGAGCAGTACTTC
.	TRBJ1-3	many	TRBV28	CASSLGIPGNTIYF	TGTGCCAGCAGTTTAGGCATTCCTGGAAACACCATATATTTT
.	TRBJ1-2	few	TRBV4-1	CASSQDYGYTF	TGCGCCAGCAGCCAAGACTATGGCTACACCTTC
TRBD1	TRBJ2-7	many	TRBV6-2/TRBV6-3	CASSYRQGISYEQYF	TGTGCCAGCAGTTATCGACAGGGGATCTCCTACGAGCAGTACTTC